The T cell receptor beta chain described here comes from a study of blood T cell repertoires in COVID-19. Study-wide context: Both acute and convalescent COVID-19 samples were obtained from the United States, Italy and Spain. T cells, B-cell-depleted T cells, or PBMCs provided the cDNA or gDNA that served as material.

Authors' processing steps: The assay estimated nucleated cells by amplifying reference gene primers. Method: immunoSEQ multiplex PCR; TCRdb's copy keeps in-frame clones and lacks some. For V, J and clone size, that table is used; D and trimming come from the DNA. This table holds 100,000 to 150,000 clones, approximately 80% found once. In germline, CDR1 is SGDLS, CDR2 YYNGEE. The CDR3 covers 15 residues. Trimming removed 3 bases at V and 5 bases at J, with 15 bases between. This clone showed up just once. The sequenced material came from peripheral blood. This TCR derives from a man in his forties or fifties with active or convalescent COVID-19. The chain has TRBV9 and TRBJ1-5; D may be TRBD1 (5 bases). As DNA, the CDR3 is TGTGCCAGCAGCGAGGGTCCGGGGGGTTATCAGCCCCAGCATTTT. It is translated as CASSEGPGGYQPQHF.